The 12 T cell receptor beta chains presented below share a single source sample, sequenced in a study of CD8 T cell repertoires and HIV-1 epitope variants. Sequenced by immunoSEQ multiplex PCR; TCRdb stores in-frame clones only, minus some. The table includes roughly 5,000 clones, approximately 65% detected once. No antigen has been identified for these receptors. Sample: cultured CD8+ T cells derived from PBMCs. The receptors were gathered from a male donor with HIV.

The chain uses TRBV7-6 and TRBJ2-7; possibly TRBD1 for D (5 bases). The V gene's germline CDR1 is SGHVS and CDR2 FNYEAQ. V was trimmed by 4 bases and J by 4 bases, leaving 17 bases between them. The CDR3 length is 15 residues. CDR3 residues: CASSSLKGRPYEQYF. The CDR3 nucleotides read TGTGCCAGCAGCTCCCTAAAGGGGCGTCCGTACGAGCAGTACTTC.

The chain carries TRBV13 and TRBJ2-1; the match to TRBD2 covers 14 bases. This CDR3 has 15 amino acids. Per germline, CDR1 PRHDT and CDR2 FYEKMQ (reference sequence). V lost 4 bases and J lost 8; bases outside the gene matches: 4. CDR3 residues: CASSSGLAGGHEQFF. The CDR3 bases are TGTGCCAGCAGCTCCGGACTAGCGGGAGGACATGAGCAGTTCTTC. Based on the CDR3 plus reference TRBV13 and TRBJ2-1, the full variable domain is AAGVIQSPRHLIKEKRETATLKCYPIPRHDTVYWYQQGPGQDPQFLISFYEKMQSDKGSIPDRFSAQQFSDYHSELNMSSLELGDSALYFCASSSGLAGGHEQFFGPGTRLTVL.

J is TRBJ2-3 and V is TRBV5-1; 11 bases align to TRBD2. Trimming at V came to 4 bases and at J to 0 bases, leaving 10 bases not matched to a gene. The CDR3 is 18 amino acids. Per the germline V gene, CDR1 is SGHRS and CDR2 is YFSETQ. This chain's CDR3 is CASSPTSGTTLSTDTQYF. CDR3 coding DNA: TGCGCCAGCAGCCCGACTAGCGGGACCACTCTGAGCACAGATACGCAGTATTTT.

This chain links TRBV5-1 with TRBJ2-5; 7 nucleotides line up with TRBD1. The CDR3 is made up of 16 amino acids. Germline V gene sequence: CDR1 SGHRS, CDR2 YFSETQ. J lost 6 bases, V lost 0 bases, and 11 bases had no gene match. CDR3 sequence (DNA): TGCGCCAGCAGCTTGGAGGCCCTAGGGGGCGCAAAGACCCAGTACTTC. The encoded protein is CASSLEALGGAKTQYF.

This clone appeared once. V gene TRBV6-5 combines with J gene TRBJ1-1; D uncertain. CDR1 is MNHEY, CDR2 SVGAGI, per germline. V was clipped by 6 bases and J by 1 base, with 18 bases between them. CDR3 size: 16 residues. The CDR3 protein is CASSYDVKGANTEAFF. The CDR3 nucleotides are TGTGCCAGCAGCTACGATGTGAAGGGCGCGAACACTGAAGCTTTCTTT.

Sample share makes this clone large. This chain uses TRBV28 with TRBJ2-7; D not resolved. CDR3 size: 15 residues. Germline V lookup: CDR1 MDHEN, CDR2 SYDVKM. V was clipped by 5 bases and J by 3 bases, with 17 bases between them. CDR3 protein: CASSPRLGDLYEQYF. In DNA form, the CDR3 reads TGTGCCAGCAGTCCCCGACTGGGCGACCTCTACGAGCAGTACTTC.

The CDR3 DNA follows: TGTGCCAGCAGTTTAATGTCAGGGAGCACAGATACGCAGTATTTT. This translates into CASSLMSGSTDTQYF. The rearrangement uses TRBV28 and TRBJ2-3; TRBD1 is a possible D gene (5 bases). In germline, CDR1 is MDHEN, CDR2 SYDVKM. V lost 2 bases and J 0 bases, leaving 9 bases between the germline ends. The CDR3 sequence is 15 residues long.

The chain has TRBV21-1 and TRBJ2-4. TRBV21-1 is annotated as a pseudogene. The CDR3 spans 15 residues. The chain's CDR3 is CASSRPGPLKNIQYF. CDR3 DNA: TGTGCCAGCAGCAGACCCGGGCCCCTCAAAAACATTCAGTACTTC.

The CDR3 loop reads CASSLGRIQETQYF. The CDR3 nucleotides read TGTGCCAGCAGCTTAGGGCGGATCCAAGAGACCCAGTACTTC. The genes are TRBV11-2 and TRBJ2-5; D uncertain. The CDR3 consists of 14 residues. CDR1 is SGHAT and CDR2 is FQNNGV in the germline V gene. Trimming shortened V by 1 base and J by 1 base, and 7 bases separated the two germline ends. The complete variable domain, with remaining parts taken from reference TRBV11-2 and TRBJ2-5, reads EAGVAQSPRYKIIEKRQSVAFWCNPISGHATLYWYQQILGQGPKLLIQFQNNGVVDDSQLPKDRFSAERLKGVDSTLKIQPAKLEDSAVYLCASSLGRIQETQYFGPGTRLLVL.

The CDR3 spells CASGETSFLEQYF. The CDR3 DNA is TGTGCCAGCGGAGAGACTAGTTTCCTCGAGCAGTACTTC. V and J are TRBV7-2 and TRBJ2-7; D might be TRBD2 (6 bases). The CDR3 is 13 residues long. The ends were cut back, 8 bases at V and 6 bases at J, with 17 bases in the middle. CDR1 and CDR2 (germline): SGHTA, FQGNSA.

The chain is built from TRBV30 and TRBJ1-4; a weak D match, TRBD1 (5 bases). The CDR3 is 15 amino acids. Per the germline V gene, CDR1 is GTSNPN and CDR2 is SVGIG (reference sequence). Trimming shortened V by 1 base and J by 7 bases, and 16 bases separated the two germline ends. The CDR3 reads CAWSDDGRDVEKLFF. CDR3 coding DNA: TGTGCCTGGAGTGACGACGGCAGGGATGTTGAAAAACTGTTTTTT.

The rearrangement links TRBV19 to TRBJ2-2; no clear D gene. Germline V gene data show CDR1 as LNHDA and CDR2 as SQIVND (reference sequence). This CDR3 is built from 13 residues. V dropped 4 bases and J dropped 5 bases, with 8 bases sitting between them. DNA of the CDR3: TGTGCCAGTAGTAGACAAGAAACCGGGGAGCTGTTTTTT. This gives the protein CASSRQETGELFF.